Sequencing of this T cell receptor beta chain was carried out in a study of metastatic and nonmetastatic thyroid tumors. This clone showed up many times. All patients were untreated before thyroid surgery. TCRdb re-called clones via MiXCR from the PCR reads. The profile shows tens of thousands of clones, roughly an eighth of them singletons. Sequencing was carried out using tumor tissue. This clonotype was obtained from a female donor with papillary thyroid cancer or a benign thyroid nodule (not recorded which). Some clones in this sample may be carry-over from other donors' samples.

The CDR3 protein is CATSGTSELMNTGELFF. CDR3 DNA sequence: TGTGCCACCAGTGGAACTAGCGAACTTATGAACACCGGGGAGCTGTTTTTT. The J gene is TRBJ2-2, the V gene TRBV24-1, with 7 nucleotides matching TRBD2. CDR3 length: 17 amino acids. Germline V gene lookup returns CDR1 KGHDR and CDR2 SFDVKD. The J segment lost 1 base and the V segment lost 5 bases, leaving 9 bases of the junction unmatched.